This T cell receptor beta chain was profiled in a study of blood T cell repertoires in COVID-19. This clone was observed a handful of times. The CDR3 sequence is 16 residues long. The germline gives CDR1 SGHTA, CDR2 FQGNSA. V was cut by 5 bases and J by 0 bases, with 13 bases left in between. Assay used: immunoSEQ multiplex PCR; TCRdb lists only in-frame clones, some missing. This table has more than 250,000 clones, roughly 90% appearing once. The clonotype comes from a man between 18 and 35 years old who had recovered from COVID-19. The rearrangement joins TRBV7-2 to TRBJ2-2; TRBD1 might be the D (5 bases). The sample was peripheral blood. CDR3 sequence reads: CASSLDRTANTGELFF. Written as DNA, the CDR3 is TGTGCCAGCAGCCTTGACAGAACCGCGAACACCGGGGAGCTGTTTTTT.